The rows below give T cell receptor beta chains drawn from one sample of a study of blood T cell repertoires in COVID-19. Profiled with immunoSEQ multiplex PCR; TCRdb holds only in-frame clones, not every one. The table has 45,000 to 55,000 clones, just over 85% seen once. The sequenced sample was peripheral blood. The receptors here all came from a man aged 65-85 years with active COVID-19. Both conserved end residues are part of each CDR3. D genes are given only for firm matches. Not every row has a clone size; where given, it reads once, few, many or a size class.

CDR3: CASSIQGVTEAFF
DNA: TGTGCCAGTAGTATCCAGGGGGTAACTGAAGCTTTCTTT
size: -
V: TRBV19
J: TRBJ1-1
D: TRBD1

CDR3: CASSSRRGGLSYEQYF
DNA: TGTGCCAGCAGTTCTCGAAGGGGGGGCCTCTCCTACGAGCAGTACTTC
size: -
V: TRBV6-6
J: TRBJ2-7
D: -

CDR3: CASSRGEETQYF
DNA: TGTGCCAGCAGCCGCGGCGAGGAAACCCAGTACTTC
size: -
V: TRBV5-6
J: TRBJ2-5
D: -

CDR3: CASSLGQGSYNEQFF
DNA: TGTGCCAGCAGCTTAGGACAGGGTTCCTACAATGAGCAGTTCTTC
size: -
V: TRBV7-9
J: TRBJ2-1
D: TRBD1

CDR3: CASSKVVQGGPSGNTIYF
DNA: TGTGCCAGCAGCAAAGTGGTCCAGGGGGGCCCCTCTGGAAACACCATATATTTT
size: -
V: TRBV21-1
J: TRBJ1-3
D: -

CDR3: CASIQTGTGVDTQYF
DNA: TGTGCCAGCATTCAAACCGGGACAGGGGTAGATACGCAGTATTTT
size: -
V: TRBV11-2
J: TRBJ2-3
D: TRBD1

CDR3: CASSLPTSGGAGEQFF
DNA: TGTGCCAGCAGCCTCCCGACTAGCGGGGGGGCCGGTGAGCAGTTCTTC
size: -
V: TRBV9
J: TRBJ2-1
D: TRBD2

CDR3: CASSPAGTGAGYTF
DNA: TGCGCCAGCAGCCCCGCCGGGACAGGTGCTGGCTACACCTTC
size: -
V: TRBV4-3
J: TRBJ1-2
D: TRBD1

CDR3: CASSLHSNTEAFF
DNA: TGTGCCAGCAGCTTGCACTCGAACACTGAAGCTTTCTTT
size: -
V: TRBV5-4
J: TRBJ1-1
D: -

CDR3: CASSPLTGTSSETQYF
DNA: TGTGCCAGCAGCCCCCTCACCGGGACTTCCTCAGAGACCCAGTACTTC
size: -
V: TRBV6-2/TRBV6-3
J: TRBJ2-5
D: -

CDR3: CASSAPGWPSDYGYTF
DNA: TGTGCCAGCTCAGCGCCGGGGTGGCCCTCTGACTATGGCTACACCTTC
size: -
V: TRBV18
J: TRBJ1-2
D: -

CDR3: CASSRGASPWNSPLHF
DNA: TGTGCCAGCAGCCGAGGTGCCTCCCCCTGGAATTCACCCCTCCACTTT
size: -
V: TRBV3-1/TRBV3-2
J: TRBJ1-6
D: -

CDR3: CASSSRVGDTQYF
DNA: TGTGCCAGTAGCTCCAGGGTGGGAGATACGCAGTATTTT
size: -
V: TRBV19
J: TRBJ2-3
D: -

CDR3: CASSSLRGQNEQFF
DNA: TGCGCCAGCAGCTCCCTCAGGGGGCAGAATGAGCAGTTCTTC
size: -
V: TRBV5-1
J: TRBJ2-1
D: TRBD1

CDR3: CATSHPRDSNEQFF
DNA: TGTGCCACCAGTCACCCCCGGGACAGCAATGAGCAGTTCTTC
size: -
V: TRBV24-1
J: TRBJ2-1
D: TRBD1

CDR3: CASSFRVGISYNEQFF
DNA: TGCGCCAGCAGCTTCAGGGTGGGCATCTCCTACAATGAGCAGTTCTTC
size: once
V: TRBV5-1
J: TRBJ2-1
D: -

CDR3: CASTSLGGTAYNEQFF
DNA: TGCGCCAGCACCTCCTTGGGAGGGACCGCCTACAATGAGCAGTTCTTC
size: -
V: TRBV5-1
J: TRBJ2-1
D: TRBD2

CDR3: CASSRQSKGTEAFF
DNA: TGCGCCAGCAGCCGGCAGTCAAAGGGGACTGAAGCTTTCTTT
size: -
V: TRBV5-1
J: TRBJ1-1
D: -

CDR3: CASSGGLRSSYNSPLHF
DNA: TGTGCCAGCAGCGGCGGACTCCGGAGCTCCTATAATTCACCCCTCCACTTT
size: once
V: TRBV5-6
J: TRBJ1-6
D: -

CDR3: CASSSDSSGGKYNEQFF
DNA: TGTGCTAGCAGCTCCGACTCTAGCGGGGGGAAGTACAATGAGCAGTTCTTC
size: many
V: TRBV7-7
J: TRBJ2-1
D: TRBD2

CDR3: CASLRGGDEQFF
DNA: TGTGCCAGCCTCAGAGGGGGGGATGAGCAGTTCTTC
size: -
V: TRBV12-3/TRBV12-4
J: TRBJ2-1
D: -

CDR3: CASSLESSYNEQFF
DNA: TGTGCCAGCAGCTTAGAATCTTCCTACAATGAGCAGTTCTTC
size: once
V: TRBV7-8
J: TRBJ2-1
D: -

CDR3: CASSTSGGSSYNEQFF
DNA: TGTGCCAGCTCTACTAGCGGGGGGTCCTCCTACAATGAGCAGTTCTTC
size: once
V: TRBV18
J: TRBJ2-1
D: TRBD2